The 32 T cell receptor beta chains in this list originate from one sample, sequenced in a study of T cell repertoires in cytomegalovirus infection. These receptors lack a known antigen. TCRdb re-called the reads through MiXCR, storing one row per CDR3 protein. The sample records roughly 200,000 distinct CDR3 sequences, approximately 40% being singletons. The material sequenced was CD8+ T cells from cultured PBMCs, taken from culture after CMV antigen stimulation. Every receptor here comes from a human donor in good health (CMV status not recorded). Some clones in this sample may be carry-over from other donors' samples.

Here the CDR3 DNA reads TGTGCCAGCAGCCCGATGGACAGGCCTTACGAGCAGTACTTC. Its protein is CASSPMDRPYEQYF. The chain carries TRBV7-2 and TRBJ2-7, with 7 bases aligning to TRBD1. V dropped 5 bases and J dropped 4; count of bases not matched to a gene: 8. The germline gives CDR1 SGHTA, CDR2 FQGNSA. This CDR3 is built from 14 residues.

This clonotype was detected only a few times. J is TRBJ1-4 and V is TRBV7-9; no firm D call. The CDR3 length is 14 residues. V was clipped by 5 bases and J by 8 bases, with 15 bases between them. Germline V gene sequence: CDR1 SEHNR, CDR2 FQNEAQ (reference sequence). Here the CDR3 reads CASSKAMEREKLFF. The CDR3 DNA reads TGTGCCAGCAGCAAGGCGATGGAGAGGGAAAAACTGTTTTTT. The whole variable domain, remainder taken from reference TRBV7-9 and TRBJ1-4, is DTGVSQNPRHKITKRGQNVTFRCDPISEHNRLYWYRQTLGQGPEFLTYFQNEAQLEKSRLLSDRFSAERPKGSFSTLEIQRTEQGDSAMYLCASSKAMEREKLFFGSGTQLSVL.

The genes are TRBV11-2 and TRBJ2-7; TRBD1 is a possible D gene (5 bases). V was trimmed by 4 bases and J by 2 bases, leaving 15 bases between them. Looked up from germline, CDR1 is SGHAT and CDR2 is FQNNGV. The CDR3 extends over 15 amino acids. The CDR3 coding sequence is TGTGCCAGCAGCTCCCAGCAGGGTAGAACCTACGAGCAGTACTTC. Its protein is CASSSQQGRTYEQYF.

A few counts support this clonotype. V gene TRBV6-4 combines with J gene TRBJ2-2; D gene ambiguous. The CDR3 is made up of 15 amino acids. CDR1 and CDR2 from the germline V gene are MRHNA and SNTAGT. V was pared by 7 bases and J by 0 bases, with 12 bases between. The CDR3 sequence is CASTLLVPNTGELFF. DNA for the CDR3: TGTGCCAGCACCCTACTCGTACCGAACACCGGGGAGCTGTTTTTT.

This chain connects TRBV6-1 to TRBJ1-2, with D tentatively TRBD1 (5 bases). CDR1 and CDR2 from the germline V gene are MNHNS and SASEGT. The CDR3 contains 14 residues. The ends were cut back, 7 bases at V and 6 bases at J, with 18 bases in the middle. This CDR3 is CASTLTGAVDGYTF. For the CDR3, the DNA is TGTGCCAGCACCCTTACTGGGGCTGTGGATGGCTACACCTTC.

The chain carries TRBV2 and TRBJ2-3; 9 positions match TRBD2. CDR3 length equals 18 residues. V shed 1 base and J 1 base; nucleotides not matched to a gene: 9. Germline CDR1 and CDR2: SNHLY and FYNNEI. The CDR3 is CASSEGGGGGGGTDTQYF. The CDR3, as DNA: TGTGCCAGCAGTGAAGGGGGGGGGGGCGGGGGGGGCACAGATACGCAGTATTTT.

CDR3 in DNA: TGCGCCAGCAGCTTCTCCGCTCGGGAGCTGTTTTTT. The encoded protein is CASSFSARELFF. The gene calls are TRBV5-1 and TRBJ2-2; no definite D call. CDR1 and CDR2 from the germline V gene are SGHRS and YFSETQ. The ends were cut back, 2 bases at V and 9 bases at J, with 8 bases in the middle. The CDR3 spans 12 residues.

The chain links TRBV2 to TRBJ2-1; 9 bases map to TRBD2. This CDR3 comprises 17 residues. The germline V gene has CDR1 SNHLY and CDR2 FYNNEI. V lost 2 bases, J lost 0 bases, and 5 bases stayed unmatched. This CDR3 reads CASSELAGRSSYNEQFF. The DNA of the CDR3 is TGTGCCAGCAGTGAACTAGCGGGAAGGAGCTCCTACAATGAGCAGTTCTTC.

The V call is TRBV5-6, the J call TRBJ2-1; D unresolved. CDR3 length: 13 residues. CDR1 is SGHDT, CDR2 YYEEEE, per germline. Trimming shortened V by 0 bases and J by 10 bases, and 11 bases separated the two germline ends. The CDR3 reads CASSLALLGEQFF. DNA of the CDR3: TGTGCCAGCAGCTTGGCGTTGTTAGGCGAGCAGTTCTTC.

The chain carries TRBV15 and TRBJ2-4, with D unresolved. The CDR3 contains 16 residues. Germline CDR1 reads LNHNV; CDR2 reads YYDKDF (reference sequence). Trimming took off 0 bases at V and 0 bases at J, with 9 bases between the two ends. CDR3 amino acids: CATSREIAQAKNIQYF. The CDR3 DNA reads TGTGCCACCAGCAGAGAAATCGCGCAAGCCAAAAACATTCAGTACTTC.

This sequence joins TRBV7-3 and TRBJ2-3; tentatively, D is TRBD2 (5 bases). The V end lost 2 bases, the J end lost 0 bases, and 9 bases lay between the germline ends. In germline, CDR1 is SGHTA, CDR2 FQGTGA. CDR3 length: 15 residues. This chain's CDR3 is CASSLSGLSTDTQYF. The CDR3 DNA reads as TGTGCCAGCAGCTTATCAGGACTGAGCACAGATACGCAGTATTTT. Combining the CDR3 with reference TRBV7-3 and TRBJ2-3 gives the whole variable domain GAGVSQTPSNKVTEKGKYVELRCDPISGHTALYWYRQSLGQGPEFLIYFQGTGAADDSGLPNDRFFAVRPEGSVSTLKIQRTERGDSAVYLCASSLSGLSTDTQYFGPGTRLTVL.

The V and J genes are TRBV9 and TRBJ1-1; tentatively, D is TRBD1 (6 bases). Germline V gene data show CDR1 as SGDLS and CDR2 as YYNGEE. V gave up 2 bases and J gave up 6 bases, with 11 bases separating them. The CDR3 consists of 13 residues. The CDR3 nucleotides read TGTGCCAGCAGCGTCACAGGGATTGCTGAAGCTTTCTTT. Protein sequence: CASSVTGIAEAFF. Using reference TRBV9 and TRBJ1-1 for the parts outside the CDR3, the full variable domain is DSGVTQTPKHLITATGQRVTLRCSPRSGDLSVYWYQQSLDQGLQFLIQYYNGEERAKGNILERFSAQQFPDLHSELNLSSLELGDSALYFCASSVTGIAEAFFGQGTRLTVV.

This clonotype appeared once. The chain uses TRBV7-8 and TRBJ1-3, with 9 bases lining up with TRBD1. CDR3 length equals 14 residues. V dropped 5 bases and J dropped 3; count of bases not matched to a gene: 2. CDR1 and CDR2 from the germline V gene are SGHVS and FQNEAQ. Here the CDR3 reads CASSTDRGGNTIYF. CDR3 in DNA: TGTGCCAGCAGCACGGACAGGGGTGGAAACACCATATATTTT.

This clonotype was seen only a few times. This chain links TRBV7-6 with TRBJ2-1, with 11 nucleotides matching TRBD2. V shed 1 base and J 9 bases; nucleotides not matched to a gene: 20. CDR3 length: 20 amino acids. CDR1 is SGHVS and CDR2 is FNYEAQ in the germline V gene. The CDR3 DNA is TGTGCCAGCAGCTTAGGGGGGACTAGCGGATCTCACGGGGATTACGGTGAGCAGTTCTTC. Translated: CASSLGGTSGSHGDYGEQFF.

The CDR3 bases are TGTGCCAGCACCGACCAGGCCCCACTGGCCTTGTTCTTC. This gives the protein CASTDQAPLALFF. The rearrangement uses TRBV7-1 and TRBJ2-1; no clear D gene. TRBV7-1 is annotated as an ORF whose role is uncertain. This CDR3 comprises 13 residues. V was pared by 7 bases and J by 15 bases, with 22 bases between.

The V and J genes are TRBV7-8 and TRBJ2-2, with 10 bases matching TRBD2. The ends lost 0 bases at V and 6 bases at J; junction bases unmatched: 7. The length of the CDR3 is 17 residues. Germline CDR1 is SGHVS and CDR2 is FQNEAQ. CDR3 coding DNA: TGTGCCAGCAGCTTAGCTCCGGGACTAGCGTCGGCCGGGGAGCTGTTTTTT. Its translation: CASSLAPGLASAGELFF.

CDR3 protein: CASSSPLAGPNYGYTF. DNA of the CDR3: TGTGCCAGCAGTTCTCCTTTGGCGGGCCCTAACTATGGCTACACCTTC. The chain carries TRBV27 and TRBJ1-2; D remains unclear. Germline CDR1 is MNHEY and CDR2 is SMNVEV (reference sequence). V dropped 4 bases and J dropped 0 bases, with 15 bases sitting between them. CDR3 length: 16 amino acids.

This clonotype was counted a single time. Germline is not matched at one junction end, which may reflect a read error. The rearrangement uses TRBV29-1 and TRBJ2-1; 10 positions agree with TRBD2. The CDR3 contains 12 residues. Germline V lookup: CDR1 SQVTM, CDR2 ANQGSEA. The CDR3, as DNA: TGCAGCGTGGAAGCGGGAGGGCCGGGGCAGTTCTTC. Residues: CSVEAGGPGQFF.

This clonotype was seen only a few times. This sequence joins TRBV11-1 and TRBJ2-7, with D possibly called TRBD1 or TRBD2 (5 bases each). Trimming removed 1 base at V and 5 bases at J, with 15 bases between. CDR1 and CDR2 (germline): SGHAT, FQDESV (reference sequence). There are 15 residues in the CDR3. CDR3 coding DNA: TGTGCCAGCAGCTTAGGAGGGACCCAAGGGGACGAGCAGTACTTC. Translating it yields CASSLGGTQGDEQYF.

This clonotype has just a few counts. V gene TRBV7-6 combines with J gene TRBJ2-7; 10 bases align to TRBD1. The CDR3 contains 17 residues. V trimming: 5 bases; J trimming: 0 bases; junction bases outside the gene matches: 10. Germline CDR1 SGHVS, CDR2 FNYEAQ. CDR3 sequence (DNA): TGTGCCAGCAGCCCAAGGAGGACAGGGGGATTCTCCTACGAGCAGTACTTC. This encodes CASSPRRTGGFSYEQYF.

CDR3 sequence reads: CASSNLGVADYNEQFF. CDR3 DNA: TGTGCCAGCAGTAACCTGGGGGTAGCGGATTACAATGAGCAGTTCTTC. The genes are TRBV12-3 or TRBV12-4 and TRBJ2-1, with D maybe TRBD2 (6 bases). This CDR3 has 16 residues. The germline V and J ends were trimmed by 5 bases and 4 bases, with 18 bases remaining between them.

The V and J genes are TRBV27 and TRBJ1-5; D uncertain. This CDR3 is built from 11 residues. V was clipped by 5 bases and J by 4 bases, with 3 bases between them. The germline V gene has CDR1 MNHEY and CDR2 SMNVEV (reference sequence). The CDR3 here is CASSPNQPQHF. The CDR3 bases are TGTGCCAGCAGTCCTAATCAGCCCCAGCATTTT.

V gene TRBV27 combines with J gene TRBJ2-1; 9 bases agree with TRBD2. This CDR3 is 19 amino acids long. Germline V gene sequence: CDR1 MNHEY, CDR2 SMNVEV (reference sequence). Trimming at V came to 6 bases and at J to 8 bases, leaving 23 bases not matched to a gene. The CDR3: CASRGTKTESSGTFHEQFF. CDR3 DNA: TGTGCCAGCAGGGGAACGAAAACAGAATCTAGCGGGACCTTCCATGAGCAGTTCTTC.

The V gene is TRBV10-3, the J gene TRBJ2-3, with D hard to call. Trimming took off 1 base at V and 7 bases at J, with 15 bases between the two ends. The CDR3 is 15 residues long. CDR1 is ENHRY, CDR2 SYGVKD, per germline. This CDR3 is CAISEYRGWNNTQYF. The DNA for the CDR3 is TGTGCCATCAGTGAGTATCGCGGCTGGAACAATACGCAGTATTTT.

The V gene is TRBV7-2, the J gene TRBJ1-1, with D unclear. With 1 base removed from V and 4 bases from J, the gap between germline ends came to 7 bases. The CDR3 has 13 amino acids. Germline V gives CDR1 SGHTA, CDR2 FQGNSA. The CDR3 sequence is CASSLELSTEAFF. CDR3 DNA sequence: TGTGCCAGCAGCTTAGAGTTGAGCACTGAAGCTTTCTTT.

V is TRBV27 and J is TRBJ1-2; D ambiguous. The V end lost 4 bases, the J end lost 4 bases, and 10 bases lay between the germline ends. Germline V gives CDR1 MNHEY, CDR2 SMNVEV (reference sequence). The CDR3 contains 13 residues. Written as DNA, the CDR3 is TGTGCCAGCAGTTCGAAGGGTGGCTATGGCTACACCTTC. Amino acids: CASSSKGGYGYTF.

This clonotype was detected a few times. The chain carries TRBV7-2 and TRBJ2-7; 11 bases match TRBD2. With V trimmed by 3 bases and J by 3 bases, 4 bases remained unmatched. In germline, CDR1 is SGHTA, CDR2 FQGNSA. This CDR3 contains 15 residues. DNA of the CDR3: TGTGCCAGCAGCTTCATGACTAGCGGGAACTACGAGCAGTACTTC. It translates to CASSFMTSGNYEQYF.

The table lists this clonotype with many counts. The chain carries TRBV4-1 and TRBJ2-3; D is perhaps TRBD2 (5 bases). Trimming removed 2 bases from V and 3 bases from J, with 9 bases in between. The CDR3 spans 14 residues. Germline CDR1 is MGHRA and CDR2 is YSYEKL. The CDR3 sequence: CASSQRWRTDTQYF. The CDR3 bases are TGCGCCAGCAGCCAAAGGTGGAGGACAGATACGCAGTATTTT.

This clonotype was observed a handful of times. CDR3: CASSAINTEAFF. The CDR3 nucleotides are TGTGCCAGCAGTGCAATTAACACTGAAGCTTTCTTT. The chain recombines TRBV6-1 with TRBJ1-1; D unresolved. The CDR3 covers 12 residues. Germline values: CDR1 MNHNS, CDR2 SASEGT. V lost 4 bases and J 2 bases, leaving 5 bases between the germline ends.

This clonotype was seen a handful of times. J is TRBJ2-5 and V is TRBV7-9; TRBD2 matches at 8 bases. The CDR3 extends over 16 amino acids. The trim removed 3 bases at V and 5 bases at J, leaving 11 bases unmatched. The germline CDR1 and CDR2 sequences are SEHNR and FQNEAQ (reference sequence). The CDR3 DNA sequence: TGTGCCAGCAGCTTCCCCAGCGGGAGTCTTAAGGAGACCCAGTACTTC. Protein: CASSFPSGSLKETQYF.

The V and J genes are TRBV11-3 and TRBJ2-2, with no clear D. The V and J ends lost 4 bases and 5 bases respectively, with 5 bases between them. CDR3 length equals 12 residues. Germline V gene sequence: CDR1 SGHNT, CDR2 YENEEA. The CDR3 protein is CASSSRTGELFF. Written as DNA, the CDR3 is TGTGCCAGCAGCTCCAGGACCGGGGAGCTGTTTTTT.

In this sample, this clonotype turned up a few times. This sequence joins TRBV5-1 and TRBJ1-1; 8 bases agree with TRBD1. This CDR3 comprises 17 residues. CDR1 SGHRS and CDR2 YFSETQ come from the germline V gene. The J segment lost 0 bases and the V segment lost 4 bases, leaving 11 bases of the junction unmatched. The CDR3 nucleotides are TGCGCCAGCAGCCTTCGAGGACAGGGAGATATGAACACTGAAGCTTTCTTT. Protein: CASSLRGQGDMNTEAFF.